The next 20 T cell receptor beta chains were all read from a single sample in a study of OX40 agonist ivuxolimab in advanced cancers. Clones were sequenced by immunoSEQ multiplex PCR, and TCRdb holds only the in-frame ones, with some missing. This table holds tens of thousands of clones, about 80% found once. The specimen was CD4+ or CD8+ T cells sorted from blood, collected in a trial of the OX40 agonist ivuxolimab. These receptors all stem from an adult with an advanced solid tumor such as melanoma, head and neck, liver or kidney cancer.

The chain has TRBV7-8 and TRBJ2-5; perhaps TRBD2 as D (6 bases). The V end was cut by 5 bases, the J end by 3 bases, with 16 bases between. Germline V gene data show CDR1 as SGHVS and CDR2 as FQNEAQ. There are 15 residues in the CDR3. In DNA form, the CDR3 reads TGTGCCAGCAGCCCCCACAGACGGGGGAAAGAGACCCAGTACTTC. Translating gives CASSPHRRGKETQYF.

The V gene is TRBV15, the J gene TRBJ1-5; no clear D. This CDR3 contains 15 residues. The germline gives CDR1 LNHNV, CDR2 YYDKDF (reference sequence). Trimming removed 0 bases from V and 2 bases from J, with 8 bases in between. The CDR3 loop is CATSRDGGRNQPQHF. The CDR3 nucleotides read TGTGCCACCAGCAGAGACGGAGGGCGCAATCAGCCCCAGCATTTT.

The rearrangement links TRBV9 to TRBJ2-2; D is ambiguous. From germline, CDR1 is SGDLS and CDR2 YYNGEE. The CDR3 contains 14 residues. The V end was cut by 3 bases, the J end by 5 bases, with 11 bases between. This chain's CDR3 is CASSAVSETGELFF. CDR3 nucleotides: TGTGCCAGCAGCGCCGTATCAGAGACCGGGGAGCTGTTTTTT.

There are a few counts of this clone. This rearrangement joins TRBV7-8 to TRBJ2-7; D remains unclear. Trimming left V 1 base short and J 3 bases short, with 7 bases between. This CDR3 contains 13 residues. Germline CDR1 SGHVS, CDR2 FQNEAQ. CDR3 in amino acids: CASSLGTVYEQYF. CDR3 coding DNA: TGTGCCAGCAGCTTAGGTACGGTCTACGAGCAGTACTTC.

The chain employs TRBV9 and TRBJ1-2; 7 bases are a match to TRBD1. Germline trimming cut 2 bases from V and 6 bases from J; bases unmatched to any gene: 7. The germline V gene encodes CDR1 SGDLS and CDR2 YYNGEE. CDR3 length equals 14 residues. As DNA, the CDR3 is TGTGCCAGCAGCGTGACAGGGAGGCCCAATGGCTACACCTTC. Protein: CASSVTGRPNGYTF.

The J gene is TRBJ2-7, the V gene TRBV15; D uncertain. The V gene lost 4 bases and the J gene lost 6 bases, with 7 bases spanning the gap. The V gene's germline CDR1 is LNHNV and CDR2 YYDKDF (reference sequence). The CDR3 contains 11 residues. Here the CDR3 reads CATSTGFEQYF. CDR3 sequence (DNA): TGTGCCACCAGCACAGGTTTCGAGCAGTACTTC.

V and J are TRBV7-3 and TRBJ2-3; 8 bases are a match to TRBD2. With V trimmed by 5 bases and J by 0 bases, 4 bases remained unmatched. The CDR3 consists of 15 residues. The germline CDR1 and CDR2 sequences are SGHTA and FQGTGA. CDR3 DNA: TGTGCCAGCAGCCTTTCTAGCGGGAGCACAGATACGCAGTATTTT. Its translation: CASSLSSGSTDTQYF.

Of note for this clone: Different DNA sequences within this sample yield the same CDR3. The genes are TRBV18 and TRBJ2-5, with D unresolved. Between the trimmed V and J ends, which lost 2 bases and 4 bases, there was a span of 5 bases. Germline CDR1 reads KGHSH; CDR2 reads LQKENI. CDR3 length: 12 amino acids. Here the CDR3 DNA reads TGTGCCAGCTCACCATCGGGAGAGACCCAGTACTTC. This gives the protein CASSPSGETQYF. The full variable domain, with the rest looked up from reference TRBV18 and TRBJ2-5, is NAGVMQNPRHLVRRRGQEARLRCSPMKGHSHVYWYRQLPEEGLKFMVYLQKENIIDESGMPKERFSAEFPKEGPSILRIQQVVRGDSAAYFCASSPSGETQYFGPGTRLLVL.

V and J are TRBV6-6 and TRBJ2-7; 7 bases fit TRBD1. Germline V gives CDR1 MNHNY, CDR2 SVGAGI (reference sequence). The CDR3 is 13 residues long. The junction had 4 bases not matched to a gene; V was cut back by 2 bases and J by 6 bases. In DNA form, the CDR3 reads TGTGCCAGCAGTTACCTAGGGGGCGCCGAGCAGTACTTC. Its translation: CASSYLGGAEQYF.

This clone is a singleton in its sample. J is TRBJ1-1 and V is TRBV19; 8 nucleotides align to TRBD1. The V segment lost 6 bases and the J segment 6 bases; nucleotides outside the gene matches: 3. The CDR3 extends over 12 amino acids. Germline-derived CDR1 and CDR2 are LNHDA and SQIVND (reference sequence). The DNA of the CDR3 is TGTGCCAGTAGCAGGACAGGGCCTGAAGCTTTCTTT. Its translation is CASSRTGPEAFF.

The chain combines TRBV7-6 with TRBJ2-1, with 9 bases that match TRBD2. Trimming cost V 1 base and J 4 bases; bases outside gene matches: 5. The germline V gene has CDR1 SGHVS and CDR2 FNYEAQ. CDR3 length equals 16 residues. The CDR3 protein is CASSLELAGAYNEQFF. The CDR3 DNA sequence: TGTGCCAGCAGCTTAGAGTTAGCGGGAGCTTACAATGAGCAGTTCTTC.

The rearrangement joins TRBV7-3 to TRBJ2-1; 7 nucleotides agree with TRBD2. With 3 bases clipped from V and 9 bases from J, the junction kept 2 bases outside the gene matches. Germline CDR1 and CDR2: SGHTA and FQGTGA. This CDR3 spans 12 amino acids. The CDR3 reads CASSLTSREQFF. Here the CDR3 DNA reads TGTGCCAGCAGCTTGACTAGCCGTGAGCAGTTCTTC.

The sample holds one count of this clone. This chain links TRBV30 with TRBJ1-1; 8 bases fit TRBD1. CDR1 and CDR2 (germline): GTSNPN, SVGIG (reference sequence). This CDR3 region has 14 residues. Trimming took 3 bases from V and 0 from J; bases not matched to a gene: 3. The CDR3 nucleotides read TGTGCCTGGAGCGGGGGACAGGTGAACACTGAAGCTTTCTTT. As protein: CAWSGGQVNTEAFF.

This chain links TRBV2 with TRBJ2-7; D is ambiguous. V was trimmed by 0 bases and J by 7 bases, leaving 10 bases between them. The CDR3 runs 13 residues. Germline CDR1 reads SNHLY; CDR2 reads FYNNEI. The CDR3 loop is CASSEAPTWEQYF. The CDR3 bases are TGTGCCAGCAGTGAAGCGCCCACCTGGGAGCAGTACTTC.

The CDR3 coding sequence is TGTGCCAGCAGCTCCAAGCGGGGGGACAATGAGCAGTTCTTC. It specifies CASSSKRGDNEQFF. The chain uses TRBV5-4 and TRBJ2-1; 9 positions agree with TRBD2. V shed 3 bases and J 5 bases; nucleotides not matched to a gene: 3. Germline loops: CDR1 SGHNT, CDR2 YYREEE (reference sequence). CDR3 length: 14 amino acids. The full variable domain, with the rest looked up from reference TRBV5-4 and TRBJ2-1, is ETGVTQSPTHLIKTRGQQVTLRCSSQSGHNTVSWYQQALGQGPQFIFQYYREEENGRGNFPPRFSGLQFPNYSSELNVNALELDDSALYLCASSSKRGDNEQFFGPGTRLTVL.

V usage is TRBV7-2 and J usage is TRBJ1-2; D call uncertain. Germline loops: CDR1 SGHTA, CDR2 FQGNSA. The length of the CDR3 is 15 residues. Trimming removed 1 base at V and 7 bases at J, with 16 bases between. The CDR3 reads CASSLGEGFRGGYTF. The CDR3 nucleotides read TGTGCCAGCAGCTTAGGGGAGGGCTTTCGGGGTGGCTACACCTTC.

The chain joins TRBV5-5 to TRBJ1-4; the D gene is possibly TRBD1 (6 bases). Germline V gives CDR1 SGHKS, CDR2 YYEKEE (reference sequence). CDR3 length: 14 residues. Deletions cut 4 bases from V and 5 bases from J, with 12 bases between. CDR3 protein: CASSRDTGNEKLFF. In DNA form, the CDR3 reads TGTGCCAGCAGCCGGGACACTGGGAATGAAAAACTGTTTTTT.

The chain links TRBV30 to TRBJ2-3, with 9 bases matching TRBD2. The CDR3 totals 14 residues. Trimming cost V 3 bases and J 1 base; bases outside gene matches: 2. Germline loops: CDR1 GTSNPN, CDR2 SVGIG (reference sequence). The CDR3 sequence: CAWRASGGTDTQYF. In DNA, the CDR3 is TGTGCCTGGAGGGCTAGCGGGGGCACAGATACGCAGTATTTT.

The J gene is TRBJ2-3, the V gene TRBV27; D perhaps matches TRBD2 (5 bases). Germline V gene data show CDR1 as MNHEY and CDR2 as SMNVEV (reference sequence). V lost 3 bases and J 0 bases, leaving 16 bases between the germline ends. This CDR3 has 17 residues. CDR3: CASSFRHPTRSTDTQYF. The CDR3 DNA follows: TGTGCCAGCAGTTTCCGCCACCCAACTAGGAGCACAGATACGCAGTATTTT.

CDR3 sequence: CASSFPAGTDTQYF. In DNA, the CDR3 is TGTGCCAGCAGTTTCCCTGCCGGCACAGATACGCAGTATTTT. V gene TRBV28 combines with J gene TRBJ2-3; D is undetermined. Trimming left V 3 bases short and J 1 base short, with 8 bases between. The V gene's germline CDR1 is MDHEN and CDR2 SYDVKM. The CDR3 loop spans 14 amino acids.